This T cell receptor beta chain emerged from a study of blood T cell repertoires in COVID-19. Turning to the study itself: Sites in the United States, Italy and Spain provided acute and convalescent COVID-19 samples.

CDR3 size: 14 residues. J was trimmed by 3 bases and V by 4 bases; bases with no gene match: 7. CDR1 SGHNT and CDR2 YYREEE come from the germline V gene (reference sequence). Methods used by the authors: Amplification of reference gene primers was used by the study to estimate nucleated cell counts. Here immunoSEQ multiplex PCR was the method, and the copy in TCRdb shows in-frame clones only, minus some. That table supplies the V and J calls and clone size; D and trimming were determined from the DNA. The sample holds 180,000 or so clones, roughly four fifths seen once. Specimen: peripheral blood. The chain combines TRBV5-4 with TRBJ2-7, with 7 bases lining up with TRBD1. This clonotype was sampled from a woman aged 40 to 55 with COVID-19, enrolled during active disease. The CDR3 sequence: CASSDQGGGYEQYF. In DNA form, the CDR3 reads TGTGCCAGCAGCGATCAAGGGGGCGGCTACGAGCAGTACTTC.